The T cell receptor (beta chain) described here comes from a study of blood T cell repertoires in COVID-19. In the study overall: Some COVID-19 samples were acute and others convalescent; all came from the United States, Italy and Spain. The cDNA or gDNA used as material had been derived from T cells, B-cell-depleted T cells, or PBMCs.

Original methodology: Estimation of nucleated cell counts was performed using reference gene primer amplification. Assay used: immunoSEQ multiplex PCR; TCRdb lists only in-frame clones, some missing. V, J and clone size are those of that table, while D and trimming were read from the DNA. The profile shows about 130,000 clones, around 83% of them singletons. The CDR3 consists of 15 residues. CDR1 and CDR2 from the germline V gene are SGHVS and FQNEAQ. V shed 5 bases and J shed 5 bases, with 16 bases lying between them. The receptor was isolated from a woman aged 80 or older with acute or convalescent COVID-19. V gene TRBV7-8 combines with J gene TRBJ1-5; D is unclear. Material: peripheral blood. The CDR3 here is CASSRSDGRDQPQHF. The CDR3, as DNA: TGTGCCAGCAGCCGGTCGGACGGGCGGGATCAGCCCCAGCATTTT.